The entry that follows covers one T cell receptor (beta chain) sequence. The target antigen is unknown. This entry is derived from a study of cytotoxic CD8 clonotypes in ibrutinib-treated CLL. Study background: The patients, about a dozen relapsed/refractory and approximately 15 treatment-naive, included about 18 who were IGHV unmutated. Study outcomes and limitations: Researchers report that baseline clonality outpaced age-matched healthy donors and tracked circulating CD8+ T-cell counts.

CDR1 MNHEY and CDR2 SVGAGI come from the germline V gene. Deletions cut 4 bases from V and 3 bases from J, with 13 bases between. The CDR3 has 14 residues. Only in-frame clones appear in the TCRdb table, and some are missing; sequencing was by immunoSEQ multiplex PCR. Of tens of thousands of clones listed, just over 70% are singletons. V is TRBV6-5 and J is TRBJ2-7; D uncertain. The sequence came from a human donor with chronic lymphocytic leukemia. Sequenced here: PBMCs, sampled at disease progression, from a patient treated with ibrutinib. The CDR3 sequence: CASSSIQKVYEQYF. CDR3 nucleotide sequence: TGTGCCAGCAGTTCGATCCAGAAGGTCTACGAGCAGTACTTC.